Below are 18 T cell receptor beta chains sequenced from a single sample in a study of T-cell memory formation after mild COVID-19. TCRdb fed the 5' RACE reads into MiXCR, producing one record per CDR3 protein. The sample has under 300,000 distinct CDR3 sequences; around 8% are singletons. The material sequenced was PBMCs or a T cell subset sorted from them (not recorded which). Receptors were obtained from a man between 18 and 29 years old who had mild COVID-19 (a few samples of this study predate the infection). Cell type and time point are not known.

There are many counts of this clonotype. V and J are TRBV3-1 and TRBJ2-5, with D maybe TRBD1 (6 bases). Germline CDR1 is LGHDT and CDR2 is YNNKEL (reference sequence). V was pared by 1 base and J by 3 bases, with 18 bases between. The CDR3 spans 17 residues. CDR3 sequence: CASSQAMTTYREETQYF. Here the CDR3 DNA reads TGTGCCAGCAGCCAAGCTATGACAACATACAGGGAAGAGACCCAGTACTTC.

The chain joins TRBV5-4 to TRBJ2-7, with 7 bases that match TRBD1. Germline V gene data show CDR1 as SGHNT and CDR2 as YYREEE (reference sequence). V trimming: 0 bases; J trimming: 4 bases; junction bases outside the gene matches: 4. This CDR3 spans 14 amino acids. Here the CDR3 DNA reads TGTGCCAGCAGCTTGGACCCCAGGGGGTACGAGCAGTACTTC. Its protein product is CASSLDPRGYEQYF.

This chain links TRBV27 with TRBJ1-4; D is possibly TRBD1 (5 bases). Looked up from germline, CDR1 is MNHEY and CDR2 is SMNVEV (reference sequence). The CDR3 is 13 amino acids. V shed 4 bases and J shed 4 bases, with 7 bases lying between them. In nucleotides, the CDR3 is TGTGCCAGCAGTTACGACAGTAATGAAAAACTGTTTTTT. It codes for CASSYDSNEKLFF.

The CDR3 protein is CASSLNTGGRVGGEKLFF. Written as DNA, the CDR3 is TGTGCCAGCAGTTTAAATACAGGGGGCAGGGTTGGAGGTGAAAAACTGTTTTTT. The V and J genes are TRBV12-3 or TRBV12-4 and TRBJ1-4, with 9 positions matching TRBD1. Germline trimming cut 2 bases from V and 7 bases from J; bases unmatched to any gene: 14. The CDR3 runs to 18 residues.

This clonotype was counted ten times or more. V usage is TRBV2 and J usage is TRBJ1-5, with D possibly matching TRBD1 (5 bases). There are 13 residues in the CDR3. V was pared by 8 bases and J by 2 bases, with 10 bases between. Germline V gene sequence: CDR1 SNHLY, CDR2 FYNNEI. Written as DNA, the CDR3 is TGTGCCAGCGTGGGGGATGGCAATCAGCCCCAGCATTTT. It specifies CASVGDGNQPQHF.

This clonotype was recorded many times. The chain employs TRBV2 and TRBJ2-5; tentative D call: TRBD1 (6 bases). The CDR3 covers 12 residues. Germline V gene data show CDR1 as SNHLY and CDR2 as FYNNEI. Trimming removed 8 bases at V and 5 bases at J, with 12 bases between. CDR3 amino acids: CASSFTGETQYF. The DNA for the CDR3 is TGTGCCAGCTCCTTCACAGGGGAGACCCAGTACTTC. The full variable domain, its missing parts supplied by reference TRBV2 and TRBJ2-5, is EPEVTQTPSHQVTQMGQEVILRCVPISNHLYFYWYRQILGQKVEFLVSFYNNEISEKSEIFDDQFSVERPDGSNFTLKIRSTKLEDSAMYFCASSFTGETQYFGPGTRLLVL.

The chain links TRBV6-6 to TRBJ2-3, with TRBD2 identical over 13 bases. In germline, CDR1 is MNHNY, CDR2 SVGAGI (reference sequence). V lost 5 bases and J lost 1; bases outside the gene matches: 3. The CDR3 length is 16 residues. CDR3 region: CASSIGTSGGTDTQYF. CDR3 nucleotides: TGTGCCAGCAGTATCGGGACTAGCGGGGGCACAGATACGCAGTATTTT.

This clonotype was detected a few times. Here the CDR3 reads CASSVQGGWNEKLFF. The CDR3 DNA reads as TGTGCCAGCAGCGTACAGGGCGGATGGAATGAAAAACTGTTTTTT. The chain has TRBV9 and TRBJ1-4; weak D call: TRBD1 (5 bases). Germline V lookup: CDR1 SGDLS, CDR2 YYNGEE. Trimming removed 1 base from V and 5 bases from J, with 12 bases in between. The CDR3 is made up of 15 amino acids.

There are a few counts of this clonotype. The V call is TRBV25-1, the J call TRBJ1-1; D is unclear. V lost 7 bases, J lost 6 bases, and 15 bases lay in between. The CDR3 runs to 13 residues. Germline V CDR1 and CDR2: MGHDK, SYGVNS. In nucleotides, the CDR3 is TGTGCCAGCATCCTTGGGGATTACGCTGAAGCTTTCTTT. Translation gives CASILGDYAEAFF.

This clonotype was seen a few times. The chain is built from TRBV19 and TRBJ2-3, with a tentative D call TRBD2 (5 bases). Germline values: CDR1 LNHDA, CDR2 SQIVND (reference sequence). The V end lost 5 bases, the J end lost 4 bases, and 19 bases lay between the germline ends. This CDR3 spans 16 amino acids. The CDR3 region has the DNA TGTGCCAGTAGTCTCTGGGGAGCTCGGGTGGCAGATACGCAGTATTTT. Its translation: CASSLWGARVADTQYF.

The sample holds a few counts of this clonotype. The chain employs TRBV20-1 and TRBJ2-2; TRBD1 aligns across 7 bases. The V and J ends lost 5 bases and 6 bases, in that order; junction bases with no gene match: 6. Germline-derived CDR1 and CDR2 are DFQATT and SNEGSKA (reference sequence). The CDR3 sequence is 13 residues long. The CDR3, as DNA: TGCAGTGCTCAGACAGGGCCCGCCGGGGAGCTGTTTTTT. Encoded protein: CSAQTGPAGELFF.

This sequence joins TRBV12-3 or TRBV12-4 and TRBJ2-3; D call uncertain. This CDR3 contains 12 residues. The V end was cut by 7 bases, the J end by 0 bases, with 5 bases between. The CDR3 nucleotides read TGTGCCAGCACGATCAGCACAGATACGCAGTATTTT. This gives the protein CASTISTDTQYF.

This chain connects TRBV4-3 to TRBJ2-1; D may be TRBD1 (5 bases). CDR1 is LGHNA, CDR2 YSLEER, per germline. Trimming removed 0 bases from V and 2 bases from J, with 8 bases in between. The CDR3 loop spans 15 amino acids. The CDR3 DNA reads TGCGCCAGCAGCCAAGAACCAGGGACCTACAATGAGCAGTTCTTC. This encodes CASSQEPGTYNEQFF.

The chain links TRBV15 to TRBJ2-5; 12 nucleotides agree with TRBD2. The V and J ends lost 3 bases and 4 bases, in that order; junction bases with no gene match: 3. The CDR3 is made up of 15 amino acids. Germline loops: CDR1 LNHNV, CDR2 YYDKDF (reference sequence). The CDR3 nucleotides read TGTGCCACCAGCAGCGCTAGCGGGGGGGCAGAGACCCAGTACTTC. It encodes CATSSASGGAETQYF.

Many counts were recorded for this clonotype. J is TRBJ2-3 and V is TRBV20-1, with TRBD2 matching 12 bases. Trimming at V came to 3 bases and at J to 9 bases, leaving 4 bases not matched to a gene. Germline V gives CDR1 DFQATT, CDR2 SNEGSKA (reference sequence). The CDR3 is 13 residues long. As DNA, the CDR3 is TGCAGTGCTAGTCTAGCGGGGGGGCCGACGCAGTATTTT. Protein: CSASLAGGPTQYF.

V gene TRBV30 combines with J gene TRBJ1-5; 7 bases align to TRBD1. Trimming removed 4 bases from V and 6 bases from J; junction bases left unmatched: 6. The length of the CDR3 is 13 residues. Germline V CDR1 and CDR2: GTSNPN, SVGIG (reference sequence). The DNA for the CDR3 is TGTGCCTGGAATCACAGGGGTGGTCAGCCCCAGCATTTT. Its translation is CAWNHRGGQPQHF.

This clonotype showed up just a few times. The J gene is TRBJ2-7, the V gene TRBV28; D not certain. Looked up from germline, CDR1 is MDHEN and CDR2 is SYDVKM. The CDR3 has 15 amino acids. V lost 3 bases to trimming and J lost 0 bases, with 12 bases between them. CDR3: CASSLGSIPSYEQYV. In nucleotides, the CDR3 is TGTGCCAGCAGTTTGGGCTCGATCCCCTCCTACGAGCAGTACGTC.

At least ten counts were recorded for this clonotype. The V call is TRBV9, the J call TRBJ1-1, with 10 bases fitting TRBD1. V lost 0 bases, J lost 3 bases, and 5 bases stayed unmatched. Germline V gene lookup returns CDR1 SGDLS and CDR2 YYNGEE. The CDR3 covers 16 residues. The DNA of the CDR3 is TGTGCCAGCAGCGTAGAGGACAGGGGGTGGGACACTGAAGCTTTCTTT. Its translation: CASSVEDRGWDTEAFF.